The rows below give T cell receptor beta chains drawn from one sample of a study of glioma-infiltrating T cells after dendritic cell vaccination. Using immunoSEQ multiplex PCR, the repertoire was profiled, and TCRdb retains in-frame clones only, with some absent. The table records more than 95,000 clones, roughly 80% of them present only once. Sequenced here: blood, sampled after dendritic cell vaccination. Receptors were obtained from a human donor with glioblastoma. Each CDR3 is given with its conserved first and last residue. D genes are given only for firm matches. Clone size is not always given. Where it is, it says once, few, many or a class for expanded clones.

V,D,size,J,DNA,CDR3
TRBV2,.,.,TRBJ1-2,TGTGCCAGCAATACGCCGGGGGGCGTTGGCTATGGCTACACCTTC,CASNTPGGVGYGYTF
TRBV2,TRBD1,few,TRBJ2-4,TGTGCCAGCGGAGATGGACAGGGGGCGGTTCAGTACTTC,CASGDGQGAVQYF
TRBV28,TRBD2,.,TRBJ2-3,TGTGCCAGCAGTCTTTTAGCGGGAACGCAGTATTTT,CASSLLAGTQYF
TRBV9,TRBD1,.,TRBJ1-1,TGTGCCAGCAGCGTAGCCTACGGACAGGGGAACACTGAAGCTTTCTTT,CASSVAYGQGNTEAFF
TRBV19,.,.,TRBJ1-5,TGTGCCAGTAAAGTGGCGAGGCCGGGGGGCAATCAGCCCCAGCATTTT,CASKVARPGGNQPQHF
TRBV30,TRBD1,once,TRBJ1-5,TGTGCCTGGAGTGTATTGTCAGGGGGCCTAGATCAGCCCCAGCATTTT,CAWSVLSGGLDQPQHF
TRBV7-3,.,few,TRBJ1-1,TGTGCCAGCAGCTTAGAGGCTTCTTCCTACACTGAAGCTTTCTTT,CASSLEASSYTEAFF
TRBV2,.,few,TRBJ2-7,TGTGCCAGCAGTGCACAGGGCCCCGAGCAGTACTTC,CASSAQGPEQYF
TRBV30,.,.,TRBJ1-6,TGTGCCTGGAGTCTGGGCGGAGGCTCACCCCTCCACTTT,CAWSLGGGSPLHF
TRBV29-1,TRBD2,.,TRBJ2-5,TGCAGCGTTGCCCTAGCGGGAGTTGAGACCCAGTACTTC,CSVALAGVETQYF
TRBV6-5,TRBD2,.,TRBJ2-7,TGTGCCAGCACCGAACTAGCGGGAGGGTACGAGCAGTACTTC,CASTELAGGYEQYF
TRBV5-1,TRBD1,few,TRBJ2-2,TGCGCCAGCCGGACAGGGACAGGGCGGACCGGGGAGCTGTTTTTT,CASRTGTGRTGELFF
TRBV9,.,.,TRBJ2-5,TGTGCCAGCAGCATTTCCGGGTTAGTGACGAAAGAGACCCAGTACTTC,CASSISGLVTKETQYF
TRBV2,.,.,TRBJ2-7,TGTGCCAGCCAACCAGGCAGCCTCTACGAGCAGTACTTC,CASQPGSLYEQYF
TRBV9,.,.,TRBJ2-1,TGTGCCAGCAGCGTAGGTTTAGGAGGTGGCGATGAGCAGTTCTTC,CASSVGLGGGDEQFF
TRBV6-6,.,.,TRBJ2-7,TGTGCCAGCAGCCGAGGGGGATCGGGCTCCTACGAGCAGTACTTC,CASSRGGSGSYEQYF
TRBV19,TRBD1,.,TRBJ1-4,TGTGCCAGTAGAAGCAGGGGGCCAGGTGAAAAACTGTTTTTT,CASRSRGPGEKLFF
TRBV9,TRBD2,.,TRBJ2-1,TGTGCCAGCAGCATAGCGGGGGGGCAGAACAATGAGCAGTTCTTC,CASSIAGGQNNEQFF
TRBV5-1,.,.,TRBJ2-3,TGCGCCAGCTCGCCGACTGGACTAAGCCAGCAGTATTTT,CASSPTGLSQQYF
TRBV6-6,.,.,TRBJ2-3,TGTGCCTGCAGGGAGGCCTGGTCAGATACGCAGTATTTT,CACREAWSDTQYF
TRBV27,.,.,TRBJ1-5,TGTGCCAGCAGTTTAGCAGGCCGCAATCAGCCCCAGCATTTT,CASSLAGRNQPQHF
TRBV2,.,.,TRBJ2-7,TGTGCCAGCTATAGTAAAGACTCGGAGGGAAGGTGGGGGCAGTACTTC,CASYSKDSEGRWGQYF
TRBV7-2,TRBD1,.,TRBJ2-7,TGTGCCAGCAGCTACGGGACAGGGGGCAAGCAGTACTTC,CASSYGTGGKQYF
TRBV28,TRBD1,.,TRBJ2-1,TGTGCCAGCATGGAGGACAGGGGTTACAATGAGCAGTTCTTC,CASMEDRGYNEQFF
TRBV11-2,.,.,TRBJ1-1,TGTGCCAGCAGCTCCTCGGGGTCCCACGCTGAAGCTTTCTTT,CASSSSGSHAEAFF
TRBV2,.,once,TRBJ2-7,TGTGCCAGCAGTGAGACGGTAACGGGGGGCGAAACCTACGAGCAGTACTTC,CASSETVTGGETYEQYF
TRBV18,.,.,TRBJ1-5,TGTGCCAGCTCTGGGGGGGCTGATCAGCCCCAGCATTTT,CASSGGADQPQHF
TRBV5-4,TRBD1,.,TRBJ2-5,TGTGCCAGCAGCTCCGCAGGGGGCTGGGATGAGACCCAGTACTTC,CASSSAGGWDETQYF
TRBV19,TRBD1,once,TRBJ1-3,TGTGCCAGTAGTACTCTCGACAGGGCTGGAAACACCATATATTTT,CASSTLDRAGNTIYF
TRBV5-1,.,.,TRBJ2-6,TGCGCCAGCAGCTCCGGACGGGGATCGCTGGCCAACGTCCTGACTTTC,CASSSGRGSLANVLTF
TRBV9,.,once,TRBJ2-2,TGTGCCAGCAGCAGGGGTCAGGGCATGGGCGGGGAGCTGTTTTTT,CASSRGQGMGGELFF
TRBV11-1,.,.,TRBJ1-4,TGTGCCAGCAGCTTTCAAGGGGGAAATGAAAAACTGTTTTTT,CASSFQGGNEKLFF
TRBV5-1,.,.,TRBJ2-3,TGCGCCAGCAGCCCGGGGGTCGGTACAGATACGCAGTATTTT,CASSPGVGTDTQYF
TRBV2,TRBD2,.,TRBJ2-3,TGTGCCAGCAGTGAAGGGGCGGGAGGCCCCACAGATACGCAGTATTTT,CASSEGAGGPTDTQYF
TRBV11-2,.,.,TRBJ2-5,TGTGCCAGCAGCTACAACCAAGAGACCCAGTACTTC,CASSYNQETQYF
TRBV5-4,.,.,TRBJ2-2,TGTGCCAGCAGCTTTAAACAGGGAAGTCCCGGGGAGCTGTTTTTT,CASSFKQGSPGELFF
TRBV5-1,TRBD1,.,TRBJ1-1,TGCGCCAGCAGCTTGGAAACAGGGGGCACCACTGAAGCTTTCTTT,CASSLETGGTTEAFF
TRBV19,.,.,TRBJ1-2,TGTGCCACCCAATACCCCCGGCAGGGGAGCTATGGCTACACCTTC,CATQYPRQGSYGYTF